A selection of T cell receptor beta chains follows, all from one sample in a study of identical twins. TCRdb re-called the 5' RACE reads through MiXCR, storing one row per CDR3 protein. Here the sample spans about 660,000 distinct CDR3 sequences, 8.6% being singletons. These data were also reused for a study on yellow fever vaccine responses in identical twins.

Sequenced material: PBMCs. These receptors all come from a woman between 18 and 29 years old in good health. The CDR3 runs from the conserved cysteine through the conserved F or W. Fields, in order: D gene, V gene, clone size, J gene, CDR3 DNA, CDR3 protein. D genes are given only for firm matches. Only some rows state a clone size, as once, few, many or a class for expanded clones.

d_call: .; v_call: TRBV28; clone_size: .; j_call: TRBJ2-7; cdr3_nt: TGTGCCAGCGCGCAGGCCTACGAGCAGTACTTC; cdr3_aa: CASAQAYEQYF
d_call: .; v_call: TRBV10-3; clone_size: .; j_call: TRBJ2-1; cdr3_nt: TGTGCCATCAGTGAGCTAGGAGATGAGCAGTTCTTC; cdr3_aa: CAISELGDEQFF
d_call: TRBD2; v_call: TRBV27; clone_size: many; j_call: TRBJ2-7; cdr3_nt: TGTGCCAGCAGTTTTGGGACTAGCGGGACCGAGCAGTACTTC; cdr3_aa: CASSFGTSGTEQYF
d_call: .; v_call: TRBV7-2; clone_size: many; j_call: TRBJ1-5; cdr3_nt: TGTGCCAGCAGCTTAAGTGAAAAGCTGCCCCAGCATTTT; cdr3_aa: CASSLSEKLPQHF
d_call: TRBD1; v_call: TRBV19; clone_size: few; j_call: TRBJ2-7; cdr3_nt: TGTGCCAGTAGTATCGGAAGGGACAGGGTGCACGAGCAGTACTTC; cdr3_aa: CASSIGRDRVHEQYF
d_call: TRBD2; v_call: TRBV2; clone_size: .; j_call: TRBJ2-7; cdr3_nt: TGTGCCAGCGGGACTAGCGGGACCCACTCCTACGAGCAGTACTTC; cdr3_aa: CASGTSGTHSYEQYF
d_call: .; v_call: TRBV12-3/TRBV12-4; clone_size: many; j_call: TRBJ2-5; cdr3_nt: TGTGCCAGCAGCCCCTCCAGGGACTGGAAAGAGACCCAGTACTTC; cdr3_aa: CASSPSRDWKETQYF
d_call: .; v_call: TRBV6-5; clone_size: many; j_call: TRBJ2-2; cdr3_nt: TGTGCCAGCAGTTACAGGGCTAACACCGGGGAGCTGTTTTTT; cdr3_aa: CASSYRANTGELFF
d_call: TRBD1; v_call: TRBV15; clone_size: few; j_call: TRBJ2-5; cdr3_nt: TGTGCCACCAGCAGAGACGTACAGGGGGCACAAGAGACCCAGTACTTC; cdr3_aa: CATSRDVQGAQETQYF
d_call: .; v_call: TRBV6-2/TRBV6-3; clone_size: few; j_call: TRBJ2-1; cdr3_nt: TGTGCCAGCAGTAAGTTCGGGACACCATACAATGAGCAGTTCTTC; cdr3_aa: CASSKFGTPYNEQFF
d_call: .; v_call: TRBV27; clone_size: .; j_call: TRBJ2-7; cdr3_nt: TGTGCCAGCAGCCCCGCTCGACAGGGAGGAAACTACGAGCAGTACTTC; cdr3_aa: CASSPARQGGNYEQYF
d_call: TRBD1; v_call: TRBV28; clone_size: few; j_call: TRBJ2-2; cdr3_nt: TGTGCCAGCAGTTTACCCGACAGGGGAAGAGGGGAGCTGTTTTTT; cdr3_aa: CASSLPDRGRGELFF
d_call: .; v_call: TRBV4-3; clone_size: many; j_call: TRBJ2-1; cdr3_nt: TGCGCCAGCAGCCAAAGATTCGCCTCTAGTGAGGGGATATACAATGAGCAGTTCTTC; cdr3_aa: CASSQRFASSEGIYNEQFF
d_call: TRBD2; v_call: TRBV6-2/TRBV6-3; clone_size: few; j_call: TRBJ2-7; cdr3_nt: TGTGCCAGCAGCGAGCGGGAGAATCGCGAGCAGTACTTC; cdr3_aa: CASSERENREQYF
d_call: .; v_call: TRBV6-6; clone_size: .; j_call: TRBJ2-7; cdr3_nt: TGTGCCAGCCACCCACAGGGTACCTACGAGCAGTACTTC; cdr3_aa: CASHPQGTYEQYF
d_call: TRBD1; v_call: TRBV12-3/TRBV12-4; clone_size: many; j_call: TRBJ2-7; cdr3_nt: TGTGCCAGCAGTCGGACAGGGGCGAACCACGAGCAGTACTTC; cdr3_aa: CASSRTGANHEQYF
d_call: .; v_call: TRBV20-1; clone_size: .; j_call: TRBJ2-3; cdr3_nt: TGCAGTGCTAGAGATGGAGCGGTACTCACAGATACGCAGTATTTT; cdr3_aa: CSARDGAVLTDTQYF
d_call: TRBD1; v_call: TRBV4-3; clone_size: many; j_call: TRBJ2-3; cdr3_nt: TGCGCCAGCAGCCAAGACGGGACAGGGGTAGATACGCAGTATTTT; cdr3_aa: CASSQDGTGVDTQYF
d_call: TRBD2; v_call: TRBV5-1; clone_size: once; j_call: TRBJ2-1; cdr3_nt: TGCGCCAGCAGGAGGGATAGCGGGGGGGCCGGTGAGCAGTTCTTC; cdr3_aa: CASRRDSGGAGEQFF
d_call: .; v_call: TRBV7-9; clone_size: few; j_call: TRBJ2-1; cdr3_nt: TGTGCCAGCACCTTAGCCCGTCCCGCCTACAATGAGCAGTTCTTC; cdr3_aa: CASTLARPAYNEQFF
d_call: .; v_call: TRBV27; clone_size: .; j_call: TRBJ1-1; cdr3_nt: TGTGCCAGCAGTTTTTCCTATAAGACTGAAGCTTTCTTT; cdr3_aa: CASSFSYKTEAFF
d_call: .; v_call: TRBV12-3/TRBV12-4; clone_size: many; j_call: TRBJ2-2; cdr3_nt: TGTGCCAGCAGTTTTTCTGGGGAGCTGTTTTTT; cdr3_aa: CASSFSGELFF
d_call: TRBD1; v_call: TRBV28; clone_size: few; j_call: TRBJ2-3; cdr3_nt: TGTGCCAGCAGACCCGGACAGGTCGAATCCGGTACGCAGTATTTT; cdr3_aa: CASRPGQVESGTQYF
d_call: .; v_call: TRBV21-1; clone_size: .; j_call: TRBJ2-5; cdr3_nt: TGTGCCAGCAGCAAAGGGGGACTCTCCGCACGGGAGACCCAGTACTTC; cdr3_aa: CASSKGGLSARETQYF
d_call: .; v_call: TRBV24-1; clone_size: few; j_call: TRBJ1-1; cdr3_nt: TGTGCCACCAGTGACACGGGTGAAGCTTTCTTT; cdr3_aa: CATSDTGEAFF
d_call: .; v_call: TRBV7-9; clone_size: .; j_call: TRBJ1-2; cdr3_nt: TGTGCCAGCAGCTCTTCGGACATCCCTGGGGGCTACACCTTC; cdr3_aa: CASSSSDIPGGYTF
d_call: TRBD1; v_call: TRBV24-1; clone_size: .; j_call: TRBJ2-2; cdr3_nt: TGTGCCACCAGTGCTCAGGGGGATGTCGGGGAGCTGTTTTTT; cdr3_aa: CATSAQGDVGELFF
d_call: .; v_call: TRBV20-1; clone_size: many; j_call: TRBJ2-7; cdr3_nt: TGCAGTGCTAGAGTCCAGGGTGGTGAGCAGTACTTC; cdr3_aa: CSARVQGGEQYF
d_call: TRBD1; v_call: TRBV4-2; clone_size: many; j_call: TRBJ2-7; cdr3_nt: TGTGCCAGCAGCCAACTCGGACAGGGGAGCTCCTACGAGCAGTACTTC; cdr3_aa: CASSQLGQGSSYEQYF
d_call: TRBD1; v_call: TRBV12-3/TRBV12-4; clone_size: .; j_call: TRBJ2-5; cdr3_nt: TGTGCCAGCAGTTTAGCGCTCTCGGACAGGGTCGAGACCCAGTACTTC; cdr3_aa: CASSLALSDRVETQYF
d_call: TRBD1; v_call: TRBV28; clone_size: few; j_call: TRBJ2-2; cdr3_nt: TGTGCCAGCAGTCCTCCGGGGACAGGGGTAGCCACCGGGGAGCTGTTTTTT; cdr3_aa: CASSPPGTGVATGELFF
d_call: .; v_call: TRBV21-1; clone_size: .; j_call: TRBJ2-1; cdr3_nt: TGTGCCAGCAGCAATGAGACAGGGCTCACCAATGAGCAGTTCTTC; cdr3_aa: CASSNETGLTNEQFF
d_call: .; v_call: TRBV7-9; clone_size: few; j_call: TRBJ2-5; cdr3_nt: TGTGCCAGCAGCTTAGCGGGGCAGGGAACCCAGTACTTC; cdr3_aa: CASSLAGQGTQYF
d_call: .; v_call: TRBV7-9; clone_size: .; j_call: TRBJ2-7; cdr3_nt: TGTGCCAGCAGCAATACGGCAGGGGACCCAAAATTATTATCCTACGAGCAGTACTTC; cdr3_aa: CASSNTAGDPKLLSYEQYF
d_call: .; v_call: TRBV5-1; clone_size: few; j_call: TRBJ2-7; cdr3_nt: TGCGCCAGCAGCTTCGGTCTTAACGGCTACGAGCAGTACTTC; cdr3_aa: CASSFGLNGYEQYF
d_call: TRBD2; v_call: TRBV12-3/TRBV12-4; clone_size: few; j_call: TRBJ2-3; cdr3_nt: TGTGCCAGCAGCCGCGCCGCTAGCGGGGGAGATACGCAGTATTTT; cdr3_aa: CASSRAASGGDTQYF
d_call: TRBD2; v_call: TRBV28; clone_size: few; j_call: TRBJ2-1; cdr3_nt: TGTGCCAGCAGTTACCAGCGGGGGGGCCGCGAGCAGTTCTTC; cdr3_aa: CASSYQRGGREQFF
d_call: TRBD1; v_call: TRBV7-9; clone_size: few; j_call: TRBJ1-6; cdr3_nt: TGTGCCAGCAGCTTGGGGAGTGGACAGGACAATTCACCCCTCCACTTT; cdr3_aa: CASSLGSGQDNSPLHF
d_call: TRBD2; v_call: TRBV20-1; clone_size: .; j_call: TRBJ2-7; cdr3_nt: TGCAGTGCACCGGGACTAGGCCAATACGAGCAGTACTTC; cdr3_aa: CSAPGLGQYEQYF
d_call: TRBD2; v_call: TRBV28; clone_size: few; j_call: TRBJ2-1; cdr3_nt: TGTGCCAGCAGTAAGCTAGCGGGAGGTATAGATGAGCAGTTCTTC; cdr3_aa: CASSKLAGGIDEQFF
d_call: .; v_call: TRBV6-2/TRBV6-3; clone_size: few; j_call: TRBJ2-3; cdr3_nt: TGTGCCAGCAGCTACCTGGGGGGAGACACGGATACGCAGTATTTT; cdr3_aa: CASSYLGGDTDTQYF
d_call: .; v_call: TRBV28; clone_size: few; j_call: TRBJ2-5; cdr3_nt: TGTGCCAGCGGCGCCCCGGGACCAGGTGGGACCCAGTACTTC; cdr3_aa: CASGAPGPGGTQYF
d_call: .; v_call: TRBV20-1; clone_size: many; j_call: TRBJ2-7; cdr3_nt: TGCAGTGCTAAGACAGGTATGGAGCAGTACTTC; cdr3_aa: CSAKTGMEQYF
d_call: .; v_call: TRBV19; clone_size: many; j_call: TRBJ2-3; cdr3_nt: TGTGCCAGTTATGGGCTAACCACAGATACGCAGTATTTT; cdr3_aa: CASYGLTTDTQYF
d_call: TRBD1; v_call: TRBV20-1; clone_size: few; j_call: TRBJ2-7; cdr3_nt: TGCAGTGCCGGGACCTCTCTTAACTACAGGGGCAAGTGGAGTGAGCAGTACTTC; cdr3_aa: CSAGTSLNYRGKWSEQYF
d_call: TRBD2; v_call: TRBV28; clone_size: many; j_call: TRBJ2-7; cdr3_nt: TGTGCCAGCAGTTTGTCACTAGCGGAGCAGTACTTC; cdr3_aa: CASSLSLAEQYF
d_call: TRBD1; v_call: TRBV12-3/TRBV12-4; clone_size: few; j_call: TRBJ1-1; cdr3_nt: TGTGCCAGCACCTTGACAGGGGGCACTGAAGCTTTCTTT; cdr3_aa: CASTLTGGTEAFF
d_call: .; v_call: TRBV7-2; clone_size: many; j_call: TRBJ2-7; cdr3_nt: TGTGCCAGCAGCTTAGATTCGGACAAGAAGTACTTC; cdr3_aa: CASSLDSDKKYF
d_call: TRBD2; v_call: TRBV6-2/TRBV6-3; clone_size: many; j_call: TRBJ2-1; cdr3_nt: TGTGCCAGCAGTTACTCGAGAGCGGGGCCGTACAATGAGCAGTTCTTC; cdr3_aa: CASSYSRAGPYNEQFF
d_call: .; v_call: TRBV12-3/TRBV12-4; clone_size: few; j_call: TRBJ2-7; cdr3_nt: TGTGCCAGCAGTTCCACGCCCTGGGGCCACGAGCAGTACTTC; cdr3_aa: CASSSTPWGHEQYF
d_call: TRBD1; v_call: TRBV6-2/TRBV6-3; clone_size: .; j_call: TRBJ1-1; cdr3_nt: TGTGCCAGCACCACCTTATGGGGGGACAGGTCGATGAACACTGAAGCTTTCTTT; cdr3_aa: CASTTLWGDRSMNTEAFF
d_call: .; v_call: TRBV11-1; clone_size: few; j_call: TRBJ2-5; cdr3_nt: TGTGCCAGCAGCTTAGCAGGGCTAGTTGAAGACTTC; cdr3_aa: CASSLAGLVEDF
d_call: TRBD1; v_call: TRBV12-3/TRBV12-4; clone_size: many; j_call: TRBJ2-3; cdr3_nt: TGTGCCAGCAGTCGCCGGGACAGGGGTGACACAGATACGCAGTATTTT; cdr3_aa: CASSRRDRGDTDTQYF
d_call: .; v_call: TRBV9; clone_size: few; j_call: TRBJ2-1; cdr3_nt: TGTGCCAGCAGCGTAGAACACAATGAGCAGTTCTTC; cdr3_aa: CASSVEHNEQFF
d_call: TRBD1; v_call: TRBV5-1; clone_size: few; j_call: TRBJ2-5; cdr3_nt: TGCGCCAGCAGCCCAGGGACAGGGGGCGCGGAGACCCAGTACTTC; cdr3_aa: CASSPGTGGAETQYF
d_call: TRBD1; v_call: TRBV29-1; clone_size: few; j_call: TRBJ2-7; cdr3_nt: TGCAGCGTTTTGACTCCGGACAGGGGGCTCGACGAGCAGTACTTC; cdr3_aa: CSVLTPDRGLDEQYF
d_call: .; v_call: TRBV3-1; clone_size: many; j_call: TRBJ2-7; cdr3_nt: TGTGCCAGCAGCCCCAGCGGGACACCAACCTACGAGCAGTACTTC; cdr3_aa: CASSPSGTPTYEQYF
d_call: TRBD2; v_call: TRBV4-2; clone_size: few; j_call: TRBJ2-5; cdr3_nt: TGTGCCAGCAGCCAAGCTGGGACTAGCGGAAGACAAGAGACCCAGTACTTC; cdr3_aa: CASSQAGTSGRQETQYF
d_call: TRBD1; v_call: TRBV12-3/TRBV12-4; clone_size: .; j_call: TRBJ1-2; cdr3_nt: TGTGCCAGCACCGGAGGACAGGGATTCAGGGGCTACACCTTC; cdr3_aa: CASTGGQGFRGYTF